Listed here are 12 T cell receptor beta chains from one sample, sequenced in a study of OX40 agonist ivuxolimab in advanced cancers. Some clones are missing from TCRdb's copy, which holds only in-frame ones; the method was immunoSEQ multiplex PCR. This sample has over 50,000 clones, with roughly 91% found just once. The input for sequencing was CD4+ or CD8+ T cells sorted from blood, taken in a trial of the OX40 agonist ivuxolimab. The receptors derive from an adult with an advanced solid tumor such as melanoma, head and neck, liver or kidney cancer.

The gene calls are TRBV18 and TRBJ2-2, with D perhaps matching TRBD1 or TRBD2 (5 bases each). Germline CDR1 KGHSH, CDR2 LQKENI. The CDR3 loop spans 16 amino acids. V lost 6 bases and J lost 4, with 18 bases in between. In DNA, the CDR3 is TGTGCCAGCTCTCTCGGACGTGCAGGGAGCACCGGGGAGCTGTTTTTT. This codes for CASSLGRAGSTGELFF. Full variable domain (missing parts from reference TRBV18 and TRBJ2-2): NAGVMQNPRHLVRRRGQEARLRCSPMKGHSHVYWYRQLPEEGLKFMVYLQKENIIDESGMPKERFSAEFPKEGPSILRIQQVVRGDSAAYFCASSLGRAGSTGELFFGEGSRLTVL.

The V gene is TRBV11-2, the J gene TRBJ2-7; no definite D call. The length of the CDR3 is 15 residues. V lost 4 bases and J 4 bases, leaving 17 bases between the germline ends. CDR1 is SGHAT and CDR2 is FQNNGV in the germline V gene. CDR3 sequence: CASSSRIVAGYEQYF. CDR3 coding DNA: TGTGCCAGCAGCTCTCGAATCGTAGCAGGTTACGAGCAGTACTTC.

The CDR3 is CASRFKQGSGNTIYF. The CDR3 bases are TGTGCCAGCAGGTTCAAACAGGGTAGCGGAAACACCATATATTTT. This sequence joins TRBV5-5 and TRBJ1-3, with D maybe TRBD1 (6 bases). This CDR3 has 15 amino acids. Trimming pared 5 bases from V and 4 bases from J, leaving 16 bases between. Germline CDR1 is SGHKS and CDR2 is YYEKEE (reference sequence).

The chain carries TRBV15 and TRBJ2-5, with D perhaps being TRBD1 or TRBD2 (5 bases each). The V gene lost 1 base and the J gene lost 5 bases, with 14 bases spanning the gap. Per the germline V gene, CDR1 is LNHNV and CDR2 is YYDKDF (reference sequence). The CDR3 consists of 15 residues. The CDR3 region has the DNA TGTGCCACCAGCAGAGCTCGAAGGGGCGGGGAGACCCAGTACTTC. It specifies CATSRARRGGETQYF.

The rearrangement joins TRBV7-9 to TRBJ1-5, with D possibly matching TRBD1 (6 bases). This CDR3 contains 16 residues. The germline CDR1 and CDR2 sequences are SEHNR and FQNEAQ (reference sequence). Trimming removed 5 bases from V and 2 bases from J, with 16 bases in between. CDR3 coding DNA: TGTGCCAGCAGCCCCCTTCCGGGGGGCGGCAATCAGCCCCAGCATTTT. Its protein is CASSPLPGGGNQPQHF.

The gene calls are TRBV19 and TRBJ1-4; 8 bases are a match to TRBD1. The ends lost 5 bases at V and 8 bases at J; junction bases unmatched: 13. The CDR3 length is 16 residues. Germline V gives CDR1 LNHDA, CDR2 SQIVND (reference sequence). CDR3 in amino acids: CASSAQGDRLGEKLFF. The CDR3 coding sequence is TGTGCCAGTAGTGCGCAAGGGGACAGGTTGGGGGAAAAACTGTTTTTT.

This clone was seen just once. This chain uses TRBV11-2 with TRBJ2-4; D ambiguous. The germline CDR1 and CDR2 sequences are SGHAT and FQNNGV. V lost 4 bases and J 7 bases, leaving 17 bases between the germline ends. The CDR3 consists of 15 residues. The CDR3 region has the DNA TGTGCCAGCAGCTCCCAGGACGGCTCCCGGAACATTCAGTACTTC. It codes for CASSSQDGSRNIQYF.

J is TRBJ2-2 and V is TRBV27; TRBD2 aligns across 15 bases. With V trimmed by 7 bases and J by 0 bases, 3 bases remained unmatched. In germline, CDR1 is MNHEY, CDR2 SMNVEV (reference sequence). CDR3 size: 17 residues. CDR3 nucleotide sequence: TGTGCCAGCATTGGACTAGCGGGGGGGCCGAACACCGGGGAGCTGTTTTTT. Amino acids: CASIGLAGGPNTGELFF.

This chain uses TRBV9 with TRBJ2-5; TRBD2 matches at 9 bases. This CDR3 is built from 17 residues. Trimming cost V 3 bases and J 5 bases; bases outside gene matches: 14. Germline V gives CDR1 SGDLS, CDR2 YYNGEE. The CDR3 protein is CASSAFRGGASLETQYF. The CDR3 DNA reads as TGTGCCAGCAGCGCCTTTCGCGGGGGGGCCAGTTTGGAGACCCAGTACTTC.

The chain joins TRBV4-1 to TRBJ2-5; D remains unclear. The CDR3 runs 14 residues. V lost 1 base to trimming and J lost 1 base, with 7 bases between them. The germline CDR1 and CDR2 sequences are MGHRA and YSYEKL. CDR3 nucleotide sequence: TGCGCCAGCAGCCAAGTCAGCAGCCAAGAGACCCAGTACTTC. This codes for CASSQVSSQETQYF.

This rearrangement joins TRBV12-5 to TRBJ1-1, with unresolved D. CDR3 length: 13 residues. The germline gives CDR1 LGHNT, CDR2 FRNRAP. The germline V and J ends were trimmed by 6 bases and 0 bases, with 8 bases remaining between them. CDR3 nucleotides: TGTGCTAGTGGCTATAAAATGAACACTGAAGCTTTCTTT. Translating gives CASGYKMNTEAFF. The variable domain in full, with the rest retrieved from reference TRBV12-5 and TRBJ1-1, is DARVTQTPRHKVTEMGQEVTMRCQPILGHNTVFWYRQTMMQGLELLAYFRNRAPLDDSGMPKDRFSAEMPDATLATLKIQPSEPRDSAVYFCASGYKMNTEAFFGQGTRLTVV.

The chain joins TRBV6-1 to TRBJ2-7; 7 bases map to TRBD2. The CDR3 totals 16 residues. V was clipped by 2 bases and J by 7 bases; unmatched bases: 14. Per the germline V gene, CDR1 is MNHNS and CDR2 is SASEGT. The CDR3 spells CASSEPGRAGSGEQYF. The DNA of the CDR3 is TGTGCCAGCAGTGAACCTGGGAGGGCGGGATCTGGAGAGCAGTACTTC.